This TCR beta chain was observed in a study of shared clonotypes between healthy human individuals. Study-level information: For every donor, three CD4 naive, three CD4 memory, two CD8 naive and one CD8 memory plates were used.

Using roughly 200 ng DNA, 30,000 to 35,000 T cell genomes, the sorted-subset replicate PCRs were run. The protocol was immunoSEQ multiplex PCR, while the TCRdb copy is restricted to in-frame clones and leaves out a portion. The sample includes around 990,000 clones, 60% to 80% seen only once; the top ten take about 0.89%. The J segment lost 5 bases and the V segment lost 2 bases, leaving 2 bases of the junction unmatched. Germline CDR1 reads ENHRY; CDR2 reads SYGVKD. The CDR3 totals 14 residues. Details on this clone: Antigen: not known.

Whole-study results and caveats: Investigators collected only blood, and repertoires in tissues likely differ.

This sequence joins TRBV10-3 and TRBJ2-5; TRBD1 agrees at 10 bases. The TCR comes from a young man in good health. Some clones in this sample may be carry-over from other donors' samples. What was sequenced was memory CD4+ T cells from PBMCs. The subset was: CD45RA-negative fraction. The CDR3 spells CAISEAGQGETQYF. The DNA for the CDR3 is TGTGCCATCAGTGAGGCGGGACAGGGGGAGACCCAGTACTTC.